This T cell receptor (beta chain) was captured by sequencing in a study of cytomegalovirus exposure and HLA in healthy donors. At the level of the study: Membership in the Caucasian-associated ancestry cluster was found for approximately 85% of approximately 430 genotyped donors.

Study results and caveats: In a later analysis, most CMV-associated TCR beta chains appeared HLA-restricted.

The germline V gene encodes CDR1 LNHDA and CDR2 SQIVND (reference sequence). V was pared by 5 bases and J by 5 bases, with 15 bases between. The CDR3 length is 14 residues. PCR was performed using 60 Vbeta and 13 Jbeta primers. Profiled with immunoSEQ multiplex PCR; TCRdb holds only in-frame clones, not every one. The sample lists over 70,000 clones; roughly 70% were seen once. A word on this clone: Antigen specificity is unknown.

The source is a man under 40 in good health and CMV-seropositive. The rearrangement uses TRBV19 and TRBJ1-2, with a weak D call TRBD1 (5 bases). The sequencing sample was made of PBMCs. For the CDR3, the DNA is TGTGCCAGTAGTTCTCGGACACTAACGTATGGCTACACCTTC. Translating it yields CASSSRTLTYGYTF.